The entry below describes one T cell receptor (beta chain). Its target is unknown. Assay: immunoSEQ multiplex PCR; the TCRdb copy retains only in-frame clones and omits some. The repertoire consists of about 60,000 clones, with over 65% occurring once and the leading ten covering roughly 4%. This specimen belongs to a study of radiotherapy plus CTLA-4 blockade in lung cancer. The study, taken as a whole, reports: With interferon-beta, early dynamics of blood T cell clones were reported to best predict response.

Trimming cost V 2 bases and J 0 bases; bases outside gene matches: 11. Looked up from germline, CDR1 is SGHRS and CDR2 is YFSETQ. This CDR3 spans 18 amino acids. The V call is TRBV5-1, the J call TRBJ2-3; 8 nucleotides match TRBD2. This clonotype was obtained from a human donor with non-small cell lung cancer who had a partial response to radiotherapy plus ipilimumab. Sequencing was performed on peripheral blood, taken from a patient treated with radiotherapy plus ipilimumab. CDR3 nucleotides: TGCGCCAGCAGCTTCTACCCGATTAGCGGGGACAGCACAGATACGCAGTATTTT. Amino acid sequence: CASSFYPISGDSTDTQYF.